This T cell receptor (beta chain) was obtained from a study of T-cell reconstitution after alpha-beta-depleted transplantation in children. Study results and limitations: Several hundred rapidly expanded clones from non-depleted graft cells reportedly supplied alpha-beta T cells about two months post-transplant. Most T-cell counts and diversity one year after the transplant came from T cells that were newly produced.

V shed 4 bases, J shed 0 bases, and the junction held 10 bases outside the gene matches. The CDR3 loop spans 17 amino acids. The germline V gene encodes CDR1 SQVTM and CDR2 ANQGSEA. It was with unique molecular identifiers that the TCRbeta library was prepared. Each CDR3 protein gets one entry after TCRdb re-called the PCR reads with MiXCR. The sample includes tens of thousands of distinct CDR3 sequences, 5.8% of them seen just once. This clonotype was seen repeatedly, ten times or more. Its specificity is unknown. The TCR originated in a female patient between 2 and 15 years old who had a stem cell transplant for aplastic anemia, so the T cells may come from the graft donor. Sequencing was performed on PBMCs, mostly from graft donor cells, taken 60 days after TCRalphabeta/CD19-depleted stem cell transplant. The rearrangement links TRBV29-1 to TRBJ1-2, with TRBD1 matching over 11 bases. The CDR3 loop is CSVGGQGGFPSNYGYTF. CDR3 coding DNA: TGCAGCGTTGGGGGACAGGGGGGTTTTCCGTCTAACTATGGCTACACCTTC.